This paragraph reports one T cell receptor beta chain. This clonotype was seen a handful of times. The antigen it recognizes is unknown. Base qualities are not provided; no much larger clone lies one nucleotide away. Immediately after resection, surgical brain or tumor specimens were cryofrozen in liquid nitrogen, with peripheral blood cells collected concurrently. TCR alpha and beta CDR3 regions were amplified with the iRepertoire nested amplicon-rescue multiplex PCR (arm-PCR) platform from RNA. The input for one-step reverse transcription and amplification was about 100-450 ng of tissue mRNA or PBMC total RNA. After bead purification, a secondary multiplex PCR added Illumina adapters, and libraries were gel-purified between 200 and 400 bp. Libraries carried internal 6-nucleotide barcodes used for demultiplexing. The libraries were sequenced on an Illumina MiSeq using 2x220 or 2x250 nucleotide paired-end reads. Per the original workflow: Paired reads were merged with FLASH 1.2.11 and aligned to the GRCh37 human genome with BWA-MEM before extracting TRA and TRB reads. For V and J assignment, an IMGT-derived reference of cassette sequences and CDR3 motifs that included pseudogenes was used. Reads were translated in three frames, and productive CDR3s were defined by a C…FGXG motif without stop codons. Clonotypes were defined as unique combinations of V-J cassette pair and CDR3 amino acid sequence. Filtering of reads was based on Hamming distance, with the threshold set by the sequence error rate of each sample in mapped regions. TCRdb trimmed public reads at Q25 via fastp, called clones via MiXCR and kept in-frame beta chains. Rows merge per CDR3 protein into single entries with the most common DNA and genes. None of the V and J calls come from the authors' own analysis; TCRdb made them. The sample records 300,000 to 450,000 distinct CDR3 sequences, about 40% of which are singletons. The ten top clones hold around 13% of the sample.

Reading from cysteine to phenylalanine, the CDR3 counts 15 amino acids. Only the CDR3 part of the read is kept: 45 bases, read in frame from the first base. Compared with germline, V lacks 7 bases and J lacks 6 bases; bases without a gene match: 11. In the germline V gene (reference sequence), CDR1 corresponds to LNHDA and CDR2 to SQIVND. The data originate from a study of glioma-infiltrating T cells (dated by TCRdb to the mid-2010s). Study-wide context: The low-grade gliomas were WHO grade II oligodendrogliomas or astrocytomas, while the glioblastomas were WHO grade IV tumors sampled at initial diagnosis rather than at recurrent diagnosis. Glioma patients received dexamethasone for six or fewer days before surgery. Blood libraries targeted about 4.5- to 10-fold sequencing coverage of about a million peripheral T cells. TCR alpha- and beta-chain repertoires were sequenced from glioma tissue, non-neoplastic brain tissue and matched peripheral blood mononuclear cells. Each tissue-infiltrating repertoire was compared with the same patient's peripheral blood repertoire to measure divergence between tissue and blood T-cell populations. The paired cohort was made up of three low-grade glioma patients, several primary glioblastoma patients and three non-glioma patients who contributed non-neoplastic brain tissue.

The full study reports these points: Patients with low tissue-blood divergence were marked by a signature set of shared blood CDR3 motifs, and this signature set was depleted in highly divergent patients. Very few CDR3 sequences were found to be shared between tissue and blood, and this scarcity was attributed to high CDR3 diversity and limited sampling. VJ-independent divergence between tissue and blood was below expectation in non-neoplastic patients but above expectation in all gliomas, especially low-grade gliomas. Small numbers underpinned the group comparisons: about eight glioblastoma patients, three low-grade glioma patients and three non-neoplastic patients.

The TCR was taken from a human donor with low-grade glioma or glioblastoma, undergoing nonglioma brain surgery, or in good health (not recorded which). The sequenced sample was glioma tissue, nonneoplastic brain tissue, or PBMCs (not recorded which). The rearranged segments are TRBV19 and TRBJ2-1; TRBD2 fits 8 bases in the junction. The sequenced DNA is TGTGCCAGTACTCTAGCGGGTGCGCCTGGCAATGAGCAGTTCTTC. The translation is CASTLAGAPGNEQFF. With all but the CDR3 taken from the reference TRBV19 and TRBJ2-1 genes, the full variable domain is: DGGITQSPKYLFRKEGQNVTLSCEQNLNHDAMYWYRQDPGQGLRLIYYSQIVNDFQKGDIAEGYSVSREKKESFPLTVTSAQKNPTAFYLCASTLAGAPGNEQFFGPGTRLTVL.